The clone carrying this TCR beta chain was counted only a few times. The antigen is unknown. Authors of the study amplified TCR beta CDR3 regions from RNA transcripts. A first-round RT-PCR of the TCR CDR3 used the HTBI primer set. One entry per CDR3 protein, called by TCRdb with MiXCR from the multiplex PCR reads. Among around 760,000 distinct CDR3 sequences, 35% were seen once, and the ten largest hold around a third. The sample comes from a study of T cells in Graves' hyperthyroidism and ophthalmopathy. Study-level findings and limits: Most thyroid-expanded clonotypes above 0.001 were also found in blood.

With V trimmed by 6 bases and J by 5 bases, 6 bases remained unmatched. CDR3 length equals 13 residues. Fresh peripheral blood, 10 ml, yielded the PBMCs. This clonotype was sampled from a woman aged 40 to 49 with Graves' hyperthyroidism. J is TRBJ1-2 and V is TRBV12-3 or TRBV12-4; 7 bases are a match to TRBD1. The sample consisted of blood. CDR3 amino acids: CASRPGTDYGYTF. CDR3 nucleotide sequence: TGTGCCAGCAGACCCGGGACAGATTATGGCTACACCTTC.